This T cell receptor beta chain was found in a study of human T cells and chemical hapten exposure. This clonotype was recorded many times. Individual cDNA molecules in this library carried unique molecular identifiers. In the authors' methods: The number of TCRs in each sample had a median of 95,638 and spanned roughly 23,224 to 750,000. TCRdb analysed the 5' RACE reads with MiXCR anew, one entry per CDR3 protein. These V and J calls rely on TCRdb rather than the paper's analysis. The repertoire has 150,000 or so distinct CDR3 sequences, over 3.5% of them found once; the top ten carry roughly 1.4%. Total RNA extraction was carried out from unfractionated whole blood. The CDR3 contains 16 residues. V gave up 6 bases and J gave up 6 bases, with 20 bases separating them.

The rearrangement uses TRBV12-3 or TRBV12-4 and TRBJ1-4; D may be TRBD1 (5 bases). This clonotype was obtained from a female donor in good health. The CDR3 region has the DNA TGTGCCAGCAGCCCCATTCAGGGTATCAGCGATGAAAAACTGTTTTTT. Protein product: CASSPIQGISDEKLFF.